This TCR beta chain derives from a study of T cell repertoires in cytomegalovirus infection. MiXCR, applied by TCRdb to the reads, yields one record per CDR3 protein. The table lists about half a million distinct CDR3 sequences, roughly 34% of them singletons, with roughly a sixth in the top ten. Notes on the study in general: Accumulated public TCR beta family frequency recognized individuals carrying CMV together with the relevant HLA.

The germline CDR1 and CDR2 sequences are DFQATT and SNEGSKA (reference sequence). V lost 6 bases and J lost 3, with 15 bases in between. The CDR3 runs 13 residues. As for this clonotype: Its antigen is not identified.

This clonotype was sampled from a human donor in good health (CMV status not recorded). Some clones in this sample may be carry-over from other donors' samples. The source was cultured PBMCs, collected from culture after CMV antigen stimulation. The chain combines TRBV20-1 with TRBJ2-7; a possible D gene is TRBD2 (5 bases). The CDR3, as DNA: TGCAGTGCCGGGAAGCCAGGTCTCTACGAGCAGTACTTC. This codes for CSAGKPGLYEQYF.